These 5 T cell receptor beta chains originate from one sample sequenced in a study of type 1 and type 2 diabetes patients. Genomic DNA was the PCR template. Amplification of the beta chain CDR3 used 30 forward and 13 reverse multiplex primers. TCRdb redid the calling of the multiplex PCR reads with MiXCR, one entry per CDR3 protein. The sample has about 290,000 distinct CDR3 sequences, roughly 44% seen once. Sequencing input: peripheral blood mononuclear cells (PBMCs). Source of these receptors: a man aged 18 to 35 with type 2 diabetes.

This chain connects TRBV14 to TRBJ1-1; the D is unclear. Trimming stripped 0 bases from V and 12 bases from J, with 11 bases between. The V gene's germline CDR1 is SGHDN and CDR2 FVKESK. The CDR3 runs 12 residues. The CDR3 region has the DNA TGTGCCAGCAGCCAAGATCCCAGGATACCTTTCTTT. Its protein product is CASSQDPRIPFF.

The CDR3 reads CASSYQSGGTEAFF. In DNA, the CDR3 is TGTGCCAGCAGTTACCAATCAGGGGGCACTGAAGCTTTCTTT. The chain employs TRBV6-5 and TRBJ1-1; 7 bases match TRBD1. V shed 2 bases and J 4 bases; nucleotides not matched to a gene: 4. This CDR3 has 14 amino acids. Germline V lookup: CDR1 MNHEY, CDR2 SVGAGI.

The V call is TRBV19, the J call TRBJ1-5, with 8 bases identical to TRBD1. Unmatched junction bases numbered 7, after V lost 3 bases and J lost 0 bases. The CDR3 covers 17 residues. The germline V gene encodes CDR1 LNHDA and CDR2 SQIVND (reference sequence). The CDR3: CASSISGRGRSNQPQHF. The CDR3 coding sequence is TGTGCCAGTAGTATCTCCGGCAGGGGGCGTAGCAATCAGCCCCAGCATTTT. Based on the CDR3 plus reference TRBV19 and TRBJ1-5, the full variable domain is DGGITQSPKYLFRKEGQNVTLSCEQNLNHDAMYWYRQDPGQGLRLIYYSQIVNDFQKGDIAEGYSVSREKKESFPLTVTSAQKNPTAFYLCASSISGRGRSNQPQHFGDGTRLSIL.

V gene TRBV24-1 combines with J gene TRBJ2-5, with 12 bases that match TRBD2. CDR3 length: 13 residues. Germline V gene data show CDR1 as KGHDR and CDR2 as SFDVKD. V trimming: 7 bases; J trimming: 6 bases; junction bases outside the gene matches: 2. CDR3 in amino acids: CATRTSGSQTQYF. CDR3 coding DNA: TGTGCCACCAGGACTAGCGGGAGCCAGACCCAGTACTTC.

This clonotype showed up just a few times. V gene TRBV2 combines with J gene TRBJ2-3; 10 bases align to TRBD2. Trimming removed 3 bases from V and 5 bases from J; junction bases left unmatched: 5. CDR1 and CDR2 (germline): SNHLY, FYNNEI. This CDR3 comprises 15 residues. CDR3 region: CASSDPSGRKDTQYF. CDR3 coding DNA: TGTGCCAGCAGTGACCCTAGCGGGAGAAAAGATACGCAGTATTTT. The whole variable domain, remainder taken from reference TRBV2 and TRBJ2-3, is EPEVTQTPSHQVTQMGQEVILRCVPISNHLYFYWYRQILGQKVEFLVSFYNNEISEKSEIFDDQFSVERPDGSNFTLKIRSTKLEDSAMYFCASSDPSGRKDTQYFGPGTRLTVL.